This is a list of T cell receptor beta chains from one sample in a study of cytomegalovirus exposure and HLA in healthy donors. The assay was immunoSEQ multiplex PCR, and TCRdb's table has in-frame clones only and misses some. The sample has 130,000 or so clones, about 76% seen once. Sequenced input: PBMCs. The receptors stem from a man aged 40-55 years in good health and CMV-seropositive. Each CDR3 is given with its conserved first and last residue. Fields, in order: D gene, J gene, V gene, clone size, CDR3 DNA, CDR3 protein. D genes are given only for firm matches. Size is omitted from some rows. Given values are once, few, many or a class for expanded clones.

TRBD1	TRBJ2-6	TRBV28	NA	TGTGCCAGCCTCATTAACAGGGGGCCTGGGGCCAACGTCCTGACTTTC	CASLINRGPGANVLTF
NA	TRBJ1-3	TRBV6-1	NA	TGTGCCAGCAGTGCGGCAGGTGGAAACACCATATATTTT	CASSAAGGNTIYF
NA	TRBJ1-2	TRBV2	NA	TGTGCCAGCAGTATGTCGGACATCTCTCCCTATGGCTACACCTTC	CASSMSDISPYGYTF
TRBD2	TRBJ2-7	TRBV7-9	NA	TGTGCCAGCAGTCCGGGGGGTTACGAGCAGTACTTC	CASSPGGYEQYF
NA	TRBJ1-2	TRBV6-1	NA	TGTGCCAGCAGTGAACAGGTCTCTTATCTGAACACCTTC	CASSEQVSYLNTF
NA	TRBJ1-1	TRBV5-8	NA	TGTGCCAGCAGCTTTGACAGAGAAGCTTTCTTT	CASSFDREAFF
TRBD1	TRBJ1-5	TRBV7-8	NA	TGTGCCAGCAGCTTAAGTCAGGGGGCGGTGCCCCAGCATTTT	CASSLSQGAVPQHF
TRBD1	TRBJ1-5	TRBV14	few	TGTGCCAGCAGCCTCGGCGGGACAGCCAACAATCAGCCCCAGCATTTT	CASSLGGTANNQPQHF
NA	TRBJ1-1	TRBV11-2	NA	TGTGCCAGCAGCCCGCTGCGGGGCTTGAACACTGAAGCTTTCTTT	CASSPLRGLNTEAFF
TRBD1	TRBJ2-5	TRBV6-5	few	TGTGCCAGCAGTTCTTGGACAGGGGCTTCAGAAGAGACCCAGTACTTC	CASSSWTGASEETQYF
NA	TRBJ1-5	TRBV28	NA	TGTGCCAGCAGTTTGGTACCGGAGGGTCAGCCCCAGCATTTT	CASSLVPEGQPQHF
TRBD2	TRBJ2-7	TRBV10-2	NA	TGCGCCAGCAGTGAGTCCTTAGCGGGAGAATCTACCTACGAGCAGTACTTC	CASSESLAGESTYEQYF
NA	TRBJ1-2	TRBV19	NA	TGTGCCAGTAGCGTAAATCCCGGCGGGGACTATGGCTACACCTTC	CASSVNPGGDYGYTF
NA	TRBJ2-1	TRBV2	once	TGTGCCAGCAGTCCCTTTTACAATGAGCAGTTCTTC	CASSPFYNEQFF
NA	TRBJ2-1	TRBV28	NA	TGTGCCACCCGGGGTTCGTACAATGAGCAGTTCTTC	CATRGSYNEQFF
TRBD1	TRBJ1-4	TRBV7-9	once	TGTGCCAGCAGCTTAAGGGACAGGGGAAGGGCTAATGAAAAACTGTTTTTT	CASSLRDRGRANEKLFF
NA	TRBJ1-3	TRBV27	NA	TGTGCCAGCAGTTTATCGGGCGGGGGGCGAAACACCATATATTTT	CASSLSGGGRNTIYF
TRBD1	TRBJ2-3	TRBV12-5	NA	TGTGCTAGTGGTCCCGTCCCAGGGGGCTTGGGGACAGATACGCAGTATTTT	CASGPVPGGLGTDTQYF
NA	TRBJ1-2	TRBV5-1	NA	TGCGCCAGCAGCACTGCCCAGGGTAGGGTCGACGGCTACACCTTC	CASSTAQGRVDGYTF
TRBD1	TRBJ2-7	TRBV9	NA	TGTGCCAGCAGCAGGGACAGGGGGAGCTACGAGCAGTACTTC	CASSRDRGSYEQYF
NA	TRBJ1-4	TRBV29-1	NA	TGCAGCGTGAGGGACAAGGTGGGGAAGGAAAAACTGTTTTTT	CSVRDKVGKEKLFF
NA	TRBJ1-5	TRBV12-5	NA	TGTGCTAGTGGTGAAGAGGCCGGACAGCCCCAGCATTTT	CASGEEAGQPQHF
TRBD1	TRBJ2-5	TRBV5-1	NA	TGCGCCAGCAGCACCTCGATCAGACAGGGGGCAGAAGGGTACCAAGAGACCCAGTACTTC	CASSTSIRQGAEGYQETQYF
TRBD1	TRBJ2-7	TRBV13	NA	TGTGCCAGCAGCTTACTCTCACGGGACAGAAGTGTGCGACCCTACGAGCAGTACTTC	CASSLLSRDRSVRPYEQYF
NA	TRBJ2-7	TRBV7-9	NA	TGTGCCAGCAGCAAGGACTCGTACGAGCAGTACTTC	CASSKDSYEQYF
NA	TRBJ2-2	TRBV7-8	few	TGTGCCAGCAGTTACCACCCCAAAGTTAGCGGGGAGCTGTTTTTT	CASSYHPKVSGELFF
TRBD1	TRBJ2-2	TRBV5-5	few	TGTGCCAGCAGCTTAGGGGGGACAGGGAACACCGGGGAGCTGTTTTTT	CASSLGGTGNTGELFF
NA	TRBJ2-7	TRBV18	NA	TGTGCCAGCTCACCATGGGCTTACGAGCAGTACTTC	CASSPWAYEQYF
NA	TRBJ1-6	TRBV28	NA	TGTGCCAGCAACCTACTAGGGGGAGGGGGCTATAATTCACCCCTCCACTTT	CASNLLGGGGYNSPLHF
NA	TRBJ1-1	TRBV10-1	NA	TGCGCCAGCAGTGCACCGGGGAACACTGAAGCTTTCTTT	CASSAPGNTEAFF
TRBD2	TRBJ2-3	TRBV9	NA	TGTGCCAGCAGCCCGGAGGGAGGGGGCACAGATACGCAGTATTTT	CASSPEGGGTDTQYF
NA	TRBJ1-2	TRBV6-5	NA	TGTGCCGCGCGGGAGGACTATGGCTACACCTTC	CAAREDYGYTF
TRBD1	TRBJ2-7	TRBV27	NA	TGTGCCAGCACCCCGCGGACAGGGCATTCCCTCTACGAGCAGTACTTC	CASTPRTGHSLYEQYF
NA	TRBJ1-2	TRBV2	NA	TGTGCCAGCAGTGAAGGGGGATCCGGGAAACAAGGCTACACCTTC	CASSEGGSGKQGYTF
TRBD1	TRBJ1-2	TRBV15	NA	TGTGCCACCAGCAGAAAACAGGGGCAGGGCGATGGCTACACCTTC	CATSRKQGQGDGYTF
NA	TRBJ2-1	TRBV28	NA	TGTGCCAGCAGTTCTCAAGGGGGGGACCGAACCAATGAGCAGTTCTTC	CASSSQGGDRTNEQFF
TRBD1	TRBJ1-5	TRBV28	NA	TGTGCCAGCAGTCGCTTGGGACAGGGGAGGCAGCCCCAGCATTTT	CASSRLGQGRQPQHF
TRBD2	TRBJ2-1	TRBV10-2	NA	TGCGCCAGCAGTGGGTCGGGAGCGGGAGTCTACAATGAGCAGTTCTTC	CASSGSGAGVYNEQFF
TRBD2	TRBJ2-5	TRBV2	few	TGTGCCAGTAAGAGACTAGCGCAACAAGAGACCCAGTACTTC	CASKRLAQQETQYF
TRBD1	TRBJ2-7	TRBV5-1	NA	TGCGCCAGCAGCGCGGCAGGGGGATACGAGCAGTACTTC	CASSAAGGYEQYF
TRBD1	TRBJ1-6	TRBV11-2	NA	TGTGCCAGCAGCTCACAGGGGTCACCCCTCCACTTT	CASSSQGSPLHF
NA	TRBJ1-5	TRBV29-1	few	TGCAGCGTGAGGCAGGGGTTGGATCAGCCCCAGCATTTT	CSVRQGLDQPQHF
NA	TRBJ2-1	TRBV19	NA	TGTGCCAGTAGTATCCCGGGACATAAACACAATGAGCAGTTCTTC	CASSIPGHKHNEQFF
TRBD2	TRBJ2-1	TRBV5-1	NA	TGCGCCAGCAGCTACCGTAGCGGGAGCGCTGAGCAGTTCTTC	CASSYRSGSAEQFF
TRBD2	TRBJ2-1	TRBV11-2	NA	TGTGCCAGCAGCTTAGTAAGAGCGGGAGGGGAGCAGTTCTTC	CASSLVRAGGEQFF
TRBD1	TRBJ1-3	TRBV25-1	once	TGTGCCAGCAGTGAAGCAGGGGGCGTAAGTGGAAACACCATATATTTT	CASSEAGGVSGNTIYF
NA	TRBJ2-7	TRBV6-1	NA	TGTGCCAGCAGTGAAGACAGGGACGAGCAGTACTTC	CASSEDRDEQYF
NA	TRBJ1-3	TRBV29-1	NA	TGCAGCGTTGAAGACGGGGTTAACACCATATATTTT	CSVEDGVNTIYF
NA	TRBJ1-6	TRBV27	few	TGTGCCAGCAGTTTATTCCGCCTACGTTCACCCCTCCACTTT	CASSLFRLRSPLHF
TRBD1	TRBJ2-2	TRBV2	few	TGTGCCAGCAAGCCGGGAGGAGGGACAGGGCGGACCGGGGAGCTGTTTTTT	CASKPGGGTGRTGELFF
TRBD1	TRBJ1-1	TRBV2	once	TGTGCCAGCAGCCTTTTAAGGGACAGCATCGACACTGAAGCTTTCTTT	CASSLLRDSIDTEAFF